This T cell receptor (beta chain) was sequenced in a study of cytomegalovirus exposure and HLA in healthy donors. Study background: Early on, a data release was issued that held roughly 80 million unique TCRs from HLA-typed donors. Study findings and constraints: In an earlier analysis, productive rearrangement rates for most beta V segments clustered near 87% or 30%.

In the PCR, 60 Vbeta and 13 Jbeta primers were used. Generated by immunoSEQ multiplex PCR, the TCRdb table keeps only in-frame clones and is missing some. The table lists roughly 120,000 clones, roughly 82% of them singletons. A remark on this clone: Antigen: not known.

Germline V gene lookup returns CDR1 SGHAT and CDR2 FQNNGV. There are 18 residues in the CDR3. Trimming shortened V by 0 bases and J by 0 bases, and 15 bases separated the two germline ends. The chain employs TRBV11-2 and TRBJ1-3; D is unresolved. This sequence was found in a woman in her sixties in good health and CMV-seropositive. The sequenced material came from PBMCs. CDR3 coding DNA: TGTGCCAGCAGCTTAGATAGCCCCTTGCGTGGCTCTGGAAACACCATATATTTT. Translation gives CASSLDSPLRGSGNTIYF.